These T cell receptor beta chains were read from a single sample in a study of blood T cell repertoires in COVID-19. This table comes from immunoSEQ multiplex PCR, and its TCRdb copy is limited to in-frame clones, with some not included. The data hold 200,000 to 300,000 clones, with almost 85% observed a single time. Input material: PBMCs or T cells enriched from blood (not recorded which). These receptors all stem from a woman aged 45-59 years with acute COVID-19. CDR3s leave out the opening cysteine and the closing phenylalanine or tryptophan.

ASSPFDRTGGNQPQH TRBV7-9
SASPQGRNQPQH TRBV20-1
ASSFQEGGAYTGELF TRBV7-2
ASSQGGTAYEQY TRBV9
ASSSWDSSNYGYT TRBV5-1
ASKLGLAGSNEQF TRBV2
ASSFPQGRTYNEQF TRBV5-8
AWSVGRVNQPQH TRBV30
ASSLAGTGVYNSPLH TRBV7-8
AWNRDRVSTEAF TRBV30
ASSYGPEEGKLF TRBV6-5
ASSFRTGGPGETQY TRBV7-9
ASSLAGGAARRDTIY TRBV7-2
ASSSRARSNYGYT TRBV7-8
AWSIYTGELF TRBV30
ASRNMGGETQY TRBV5-1
ASSLRPDRAYEQY TRBV18
ASSEALLGGFEKLF TRBV6-1
ASSLASGGFSYEQY TRBV5-1
ASSPLGQNTGELF TRBV3-1/TRBV3-2
ASSTEPSYEQY TRBV3-1/TRBV3-2
ASSFSPGSPLH TRBV12-3/TRBV12-4
ASSYSWTAYEQY TRBV6-5
AISLTGSWTEAF TRBV10-3
AWSGTVVTGELF TRBV30
ASSQRFGLAGGPTDTQY TRBV14
ASSESVNQPQH TRBV6-1
ASRGPRGDTQY TRBV19
ASSRHLRPGANVLT TRBV7-9
ASSFLGQTYNEQF TRBV18
ATTTDMNTEAF TRBV12-3/TRBV12-4
ASSLARYNEQF TRBV11-1
ASQRGGTNQPQH TRBV19
AVLPGQGISNYGYT TRBV30
ASSLGGGAWPGTDTQY TRBV9
ASSASEGGGYT TRBV7-9
AWSVMGLAGFRSSYNEQF TRBV30
ASLRLAGDNEQF TRBV5-1
AWNSQGGYGYT TRBV30
ASSAGIGSYNEQF TRBV7-3
ASSQDRLGQETQY TRBV4-1
ASSETGGYGYT TRBV9
ASSPPRERGEAF TRBV18
ASSQAYGYT TRBV6-2/TRBV6-3
ASSLSGFYEQY TRBV6-5